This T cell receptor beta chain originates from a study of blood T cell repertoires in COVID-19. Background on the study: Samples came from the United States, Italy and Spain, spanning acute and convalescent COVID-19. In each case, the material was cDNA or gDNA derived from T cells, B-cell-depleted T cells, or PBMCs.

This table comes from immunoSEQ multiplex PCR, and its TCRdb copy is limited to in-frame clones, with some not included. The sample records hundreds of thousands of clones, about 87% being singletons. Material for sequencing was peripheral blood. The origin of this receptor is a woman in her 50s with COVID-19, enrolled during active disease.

CDR3 amino acids: CASSASGTPNTGELFF. The CDR3 DNA follows: TGTGCCAGCAGTGCGAGCGGGACACCGAACACCGGGGAGCTGTTTTTT. This rearrangement joins TRBV6-4 to TRBJ2-2; D is perhaps TRBD2 (7 bases). V gave up 4 bases and J gave up 0 bases, with 12 bases separating them. The CDR3 runs 16 residues. Germline V gives CDR1 MRHNA, CDR2 SNTAGT.